This T cell receptor (beta chain) was sequenced during a study of cytomegalovirus exposure and HLA in healthy donors. The PCR employed 60 Vbeta primers together with 13 Jbeta primers. Sequenced by immunoSEQ multiplex PCR; TCRdb stores in-frame clones only, minus some. The sample lists 140,000 to 150,000 clones; approximately 80% were seen once. General study findings and limits: Analysis performed later found about 18,000 TCR beta sequences associated with HLA alleles at 0.05 false discovery rate.

As to this clone: The antigen is unknown.

The TCR originated in a woman between 35 and 50 years old in good health and CMV-seropositive. Sequenced sample: PBMCs.

The chain's CDR3 is CASSVGRKYNEQFF. The CDR3 nucleotides are TGTGCCAGCAGTGTTGGCAGGAAGTACAATGAGCAGTTCTTC. The chain uses TRBV2 and TRBJ2-1; D not resolved. CDR1 is SNHLY and CDR2 is FYNNEI in the germline V gene. This CDR3 contains 14 residues. V gave up 4 bases and J gave up 4 bases, with 11 bases separating them.